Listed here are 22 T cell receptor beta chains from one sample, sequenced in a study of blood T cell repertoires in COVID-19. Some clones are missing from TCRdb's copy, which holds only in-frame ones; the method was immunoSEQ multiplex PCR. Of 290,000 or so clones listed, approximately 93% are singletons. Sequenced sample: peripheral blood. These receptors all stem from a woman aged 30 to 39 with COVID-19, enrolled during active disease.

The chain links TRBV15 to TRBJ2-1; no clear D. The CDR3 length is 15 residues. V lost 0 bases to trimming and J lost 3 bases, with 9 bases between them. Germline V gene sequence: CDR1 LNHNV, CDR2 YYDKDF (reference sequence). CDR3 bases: TGTGCCACCAGCAGAGAACAGAAACTCTACAATGAGCAGTTCTTC. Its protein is CATSREQKLYNEQFF.

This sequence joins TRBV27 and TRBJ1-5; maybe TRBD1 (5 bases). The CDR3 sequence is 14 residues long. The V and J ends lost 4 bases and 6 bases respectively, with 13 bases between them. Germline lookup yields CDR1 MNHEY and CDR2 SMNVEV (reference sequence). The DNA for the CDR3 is TGTGCCAGCAGTTGGGGACCGGGGGTTCAGCCCCAGCATTTT. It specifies CASSWGPGVQPQHF.

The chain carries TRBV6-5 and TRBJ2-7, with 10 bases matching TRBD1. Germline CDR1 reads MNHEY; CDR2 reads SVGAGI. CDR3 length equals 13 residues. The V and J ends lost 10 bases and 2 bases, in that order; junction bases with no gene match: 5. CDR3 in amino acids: CATEGQGAYEQYF. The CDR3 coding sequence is TGTGCCACCGAAGGACAGGGGGCCTACGAGCAGTACTTC.

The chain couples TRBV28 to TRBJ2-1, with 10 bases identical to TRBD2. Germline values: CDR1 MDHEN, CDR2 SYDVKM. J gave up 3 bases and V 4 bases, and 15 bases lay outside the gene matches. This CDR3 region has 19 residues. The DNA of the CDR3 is TGTGCCAGCAGTTCAAAACTTGGGGCTAGCGGGAGTAACTACAATGAGCAGTTCTTC. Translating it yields CASSSKLGASGSNYNEQFF.

The CDR3 nucleotides read TGCGCCAGCAGCTTGGAAGGGACAGGGGGAGACATTCAGTACTTC. Amino acids: CASSLEGTGGDIQYF. V gene TRBV5-1 combines with J gene TRBJ2-4; 11 bases agree with TRBD1. This CDR3 has 15 amino acids. The germline V gene encodes CDR1 SGHRS and CDR2 YFSETQ. Trimming at V came to 0 bases and at J to 8 bases, leaving 4 bases not matched to a gene.

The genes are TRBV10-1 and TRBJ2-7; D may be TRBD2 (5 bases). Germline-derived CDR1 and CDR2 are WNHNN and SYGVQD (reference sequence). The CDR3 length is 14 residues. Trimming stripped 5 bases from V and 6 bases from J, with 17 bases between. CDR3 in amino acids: CASSSSGGFGEQYF. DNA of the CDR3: TGCGCCAGCAGTTCCAGCGGTGGTTTCGGCGAGCAGTACTTC.

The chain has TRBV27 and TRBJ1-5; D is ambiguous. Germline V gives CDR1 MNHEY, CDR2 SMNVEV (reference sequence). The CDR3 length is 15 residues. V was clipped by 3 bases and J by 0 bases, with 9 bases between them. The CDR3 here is CASSLSRYSNQPQHF. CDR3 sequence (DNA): TGTGCCAGCAGTTTGTCACGGTATAGCAATCAGCCCCAGCATTTT.

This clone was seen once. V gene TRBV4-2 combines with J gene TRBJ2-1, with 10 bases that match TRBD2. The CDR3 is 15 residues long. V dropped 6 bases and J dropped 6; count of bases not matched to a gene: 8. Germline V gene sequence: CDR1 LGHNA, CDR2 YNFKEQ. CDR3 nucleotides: TGTGCCAGCAGGTCAGCGGGAGGGTCCCCCAATGAGCAGTTCTTC. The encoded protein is CASRSAGGSPNEQFF.

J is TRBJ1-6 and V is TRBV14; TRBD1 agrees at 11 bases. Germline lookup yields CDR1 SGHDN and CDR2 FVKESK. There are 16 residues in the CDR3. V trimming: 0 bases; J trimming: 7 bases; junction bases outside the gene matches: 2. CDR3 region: CASSQEDRGRNSPLHF. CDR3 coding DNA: TGTGCCAGCAGCCAAGAGGACAGGGGGCGAAATTCACCCCTCCACTTT. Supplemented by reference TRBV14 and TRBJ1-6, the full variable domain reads EAGVTQFPSHSVIEKGQTVTLRCDPISGHDNLYWYRRVMGKEIKFLLHFVKESKQDESGMPNNRFLAERTGGTYSTLKVQPAELEDSGVYFCASSQEDRGRNSPLHFGNGTRLTVT.

Here the CDR3 reads CASSNTWDTEQFF. DNA for the CDR3: TGTGCCAGTAGTAATACTTGGGACACAGAGCAGTTCTTC. The V and J genes are TRBV19 and TRBJ2-1, with D possibly TRBD1 on 6 matching bases. The CDR3 has 13 amino acids. CDR1 and CDR2 from the germline V gene are LNHDA and SQIVND (reference sequence). The germline V and J ends were trimmed by 4 bases and 10 bases, with 14 bases remaining between them. Full variable domain (missing parts from reference TRBV19 and TRBJ2-1): DGGITQSPKYLFRKEGQNVTLSCEQNLNHDAMYWYRQDPGQGLRLIYYSQIVNDFQKGDIAEGYSVSREKKESFPLTVTSAQKNPTAFYLCASSNTWDTEQFFGPGTRLTVL.

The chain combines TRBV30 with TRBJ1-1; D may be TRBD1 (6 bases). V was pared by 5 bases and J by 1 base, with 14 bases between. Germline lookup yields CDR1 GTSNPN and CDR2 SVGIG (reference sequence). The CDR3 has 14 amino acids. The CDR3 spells CAWGSDRTNTEAFF. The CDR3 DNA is TGTGCCTGGGGTAGTGACAGGACGAACACTGAAGCTTTCTTT.

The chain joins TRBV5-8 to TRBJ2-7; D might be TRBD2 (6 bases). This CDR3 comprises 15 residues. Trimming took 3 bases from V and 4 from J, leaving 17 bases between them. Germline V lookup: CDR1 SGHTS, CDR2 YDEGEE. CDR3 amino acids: CASSSHPGLEYEQYF. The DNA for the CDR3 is TGTGCCAGCAGCTCCCACCCGGGACTCGAGTACGAGCAGTACTTC.

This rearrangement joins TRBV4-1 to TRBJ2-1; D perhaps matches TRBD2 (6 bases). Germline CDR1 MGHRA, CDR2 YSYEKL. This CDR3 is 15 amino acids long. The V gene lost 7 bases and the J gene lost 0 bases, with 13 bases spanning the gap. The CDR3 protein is CASTKEGSSYNEQFF. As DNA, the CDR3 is TGCGCCAGCACCAAGGAGGGCAGCTCCTACAATGAGCAGTTCTTC.

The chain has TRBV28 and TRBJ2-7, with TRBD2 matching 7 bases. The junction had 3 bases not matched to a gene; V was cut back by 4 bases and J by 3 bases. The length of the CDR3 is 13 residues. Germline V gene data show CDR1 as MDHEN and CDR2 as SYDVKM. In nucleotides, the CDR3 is TGTGCCAGCAGTTCAGGCGGGAGCTACGAGCAGTACTTC. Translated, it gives CASSSGGSYEQYF.

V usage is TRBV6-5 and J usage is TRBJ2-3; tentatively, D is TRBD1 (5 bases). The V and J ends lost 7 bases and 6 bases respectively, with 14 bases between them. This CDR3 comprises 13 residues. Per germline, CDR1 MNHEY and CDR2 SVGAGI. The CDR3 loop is CASTQVGADTQYF. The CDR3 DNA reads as TGTGCCAGCACTCAGGTTGGGGCCGATACGCAGTATTTT.

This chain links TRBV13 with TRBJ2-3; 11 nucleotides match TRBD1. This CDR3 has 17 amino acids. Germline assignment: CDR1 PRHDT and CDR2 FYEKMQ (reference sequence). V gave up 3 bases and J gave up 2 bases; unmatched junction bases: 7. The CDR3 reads CASSFQRTGGITDTQYF. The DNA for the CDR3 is TGTGCCAGCAGCTTTCAGAGGACAGGGGGCATCACAGATACGCAGTATTTT.

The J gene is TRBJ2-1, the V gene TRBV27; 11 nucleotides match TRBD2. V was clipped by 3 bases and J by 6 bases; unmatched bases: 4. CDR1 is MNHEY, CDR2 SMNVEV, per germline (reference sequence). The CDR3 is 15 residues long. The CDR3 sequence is CASSLVLAGVNEQFF. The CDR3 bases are TGTGCCAGCAGTTTGGTACTAGCGGGAGTCAATGAGCAGTTCTTC.

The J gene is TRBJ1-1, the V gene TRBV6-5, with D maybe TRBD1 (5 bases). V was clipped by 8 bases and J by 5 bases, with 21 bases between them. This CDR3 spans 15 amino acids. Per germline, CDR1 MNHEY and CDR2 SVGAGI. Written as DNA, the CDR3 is TGTGCCAGCGGGGGGACCCTCCCTGGCGGGACTGAAGCTTTCTTT. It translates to CASGGTLPGGTEAFF.

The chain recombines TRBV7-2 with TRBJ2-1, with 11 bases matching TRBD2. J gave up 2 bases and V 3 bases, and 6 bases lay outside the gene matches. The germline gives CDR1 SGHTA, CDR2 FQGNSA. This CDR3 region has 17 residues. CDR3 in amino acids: CASSFDPGLAAYNEQFF. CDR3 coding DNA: TGTGCCAGCAGCTTCGATCCGGGACTAGCGGCCTACAATGAGCAGTTCTTC.

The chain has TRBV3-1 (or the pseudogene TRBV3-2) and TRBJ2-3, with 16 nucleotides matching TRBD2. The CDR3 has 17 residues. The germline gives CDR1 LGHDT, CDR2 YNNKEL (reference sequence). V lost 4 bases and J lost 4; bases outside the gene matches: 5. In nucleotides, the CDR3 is TGTGCCAGCAGCCCCCCGGGACTAGCGGGAGGGTCAGATACGCAGTATTTT. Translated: CASSPPGLAGGSDTQYF.

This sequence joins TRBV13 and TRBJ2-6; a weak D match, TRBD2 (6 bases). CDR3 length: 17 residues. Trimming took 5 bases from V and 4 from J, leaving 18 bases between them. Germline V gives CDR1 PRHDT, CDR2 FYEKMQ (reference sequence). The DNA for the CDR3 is TGTGCCAGCAGCGGCGGGACTTCTAGGTTGGGGGCCAACGTCCTGACTTTC. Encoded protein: CASSGGTSRLGANVLTF.

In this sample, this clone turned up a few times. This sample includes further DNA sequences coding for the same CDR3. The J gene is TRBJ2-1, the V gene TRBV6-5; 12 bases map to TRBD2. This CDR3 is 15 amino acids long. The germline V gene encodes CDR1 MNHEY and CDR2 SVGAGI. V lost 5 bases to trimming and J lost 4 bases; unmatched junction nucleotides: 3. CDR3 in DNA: TGTGCCAGCAGTCTAGCGGGGGGGGCATACAATGAGCAGTTCTTC. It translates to CASSLAGGAYNEQFF.